Shown below are 25 T cell receptor beta chains from a single sample sequenced in a study of blood T cell repertoires in COVID-19. Data came from immunoSEQ multiplex PCR; TCRdb stores just in-frame clones and leaves some out. The sample lists over 50,000 clones, around 84% occurring once. Sequenced input: peripheral blood. The receptor source for this set is a man aged 45-65 years with acute or convalescent COVID-19.

This chain uses TRBV6-2 or TRBV6-3 with TRBJ1-2; D unresolved. The germline gives CDR1 MNHEY, CDR2 SVGEGT. V lost 5 bases and J 1 base, leaving 8 bases between the germline ends. The CDR3 is made up of 13 amino acids. CDR3 amino acids: CASSSRDNYGYTF. CDR3 DNA sequence: TGTGCCAGCAGTAGCCGTGATAACTATGGCTACACCTTC.

The chain couples TRBV12-3 or TRBV12-4 to TRBJ1-1; 8 bases agree with TRBD1. This CDR3 spans 13 amino acids. The V and J ends lost 5 bases and 8 bases, in that order; junction bases with no gene match: 7. The CDR3 reads CASSPGQGSEAFF. CDR3 DNA: TGTGCCAGCAGTCCCGGACAGGGTAGCGAAGCTTTCTTT.

The genes are TRBV29-1 and TRBJ2-7, with a possible D match to TRBD2 (6 bases). Germline lookup yields CDR1 SQVTM and CDR2 ANQGSEA. Trimming cost V 3 bases and J 6 bases, with 18 bases left between them. This CDR3 region has 14 residues. The CDR3 here is CSVDTSGSKGEQYF. The CDR3 coding sequence is TGCAGCGTTGATACCAGCGGGTCCAAAGGCGAGCAGTACTTC.

This chain joins TRBV18 and TRBJ2-3, with D perhaps TRBD1 (6 bases). Germline V lookup: CDR1 KGHSH, CDR2 LQKENI. Trimming pared 4 bases from V and 4 bases from J, leaving 12 bases between. The length of the CDR3 is 14 residues. CDR3: CASSRQGTSDTQYF. The CDR3 nucleotides are TGTGCCAGCTCACGGCAGGGGACCTCAGATACGCAGTATTTT.

V and J are TRBV28 and TRBJ2-1; weak D call: TRBD2 (5 bases). Germline CDR1 MDHEN, CDR2 SYDVKM. Trimming pared 3 bases from V and 0 bases from J, leaving 15 bases between. The CDR3 contains 17 residues. This chain's CDR3 is CASSFRLPLSSYNEQFF. CDR3 sequence (DNA): TGTGCCAGCAGTTTTCGACTACCCTTGAGCTCCTACAATGAGCAGTTCTTC.

The chain combines TRBV19 with TRBJ1-1; D is unresolved. Trimming stripped 11 bases from V and 1 base from J, with 8 bases between. Germline CDR1 and CDR2: LNHDA and SQIVND (reference sequence). The CDR3 is 11 amino acids. The CDR3 bases are TGTGCCTCCCACAAGAACACTGAAGCTTTCTTT. This gives the protein CASHKNTEAFF.

The chain carries TRBV13 and TRBJ1-1; D is perhaps TRBD1 (5 bases). The germline V gene encodes CDR1 PRHDT and CDR2 FYEKMQ (reference sequence). V shed 3 bases and J shed 7 bases, with 12 bases lying between them. The CDR3 has 13 amino acids. This CDR3 reads CASSFSRRGEAFF. DNA of the CDR3: TGTGCCAGCAGCTTCTCCCGGAGGGGTGAAGCTTTCTTT.

The CDR3 here is CASSLAGRGANYGYTF. In DNA form, the CDR3 reads TGTGCCAGCAGCTTGGCCGGCAGGGGAGCTAACTATGGCTACACCTTC. The chain couples TRBV5-4 to TRBJ1-2; maybe TRBD1 (6 bases). CDR1 is SGHNT and CDR2 is YYREEE in the germline V gene (reference sequence). The germline V and J ends were trimmed by 0 bases and 0 bases, with 12 bases remaining between them. CDR3 size: 16 residues.

The CDR3 reads CASSAGLFSNQPQHF. CDR3 nucleotide sequence: TGTGCCAGTAGCGCGGGACTTTTTAGCAATCAGCCCCAGCATTTT. The chain has TRBV19 and TRBJ1-5; D perhaps matches TRBD1 (5 bases). There are 15 residues in the CDR3. CDR1 and CDR2 from the germline V gene are LNHDA and SQIVND (reference sequence). The germline V and J ends were trimmed by 6 bases and 0 bases, with 12 bases remaining between them.

The chain combines TRBV2 with TRBJ1-5; D uncertain. Trimming removed 7 bases at V and 4 bases at J, with 14 bases between. CDR3 length: 14 residues. Germline V lookup: CDR1 SNHLY, CDR2 FYNNEI. CDR3: CASTPQSWNQPQHF. The CDR3 region has the DNA TGTGCCAGCACCCCACAGAGTTGGAATCAGCCCCAGCATTTT.

The chain joins TRBV9 to TRBJ2-5, with unresolved D. Germline V gene lookup returns CDR1 SGDLS and CDR2 YYNGEE. This CDR3 spans 14 amino acids. Deletions cut 0 bases from V and 1 base from J, with 7 bases between. The CDR3, as DNA: TGTGCCAGCAGCGTAGCAGGCTTCCAAGAGACCCAGTACTTC. Translation: CASSVAGFQETQYF.

The V call is TRBV7-2, the J call TRBJ1-4; weak D call: TRBD1 (5 bases). The germline V gene has CDR1 SGHTA and CDR2 FQGNSA. CDR3 size: 15 residues. V lost 5 bases and J lost 3, with 13 bases in between. The CDR3 DNA reads TGTGCCAGCAGCAATCGGGGGTTAGCTAATGAAAAACTGTTTTTT. It yields the protein CASSNRGLANEKLFF.

The V call is TRBV23-1, the J call TRBJ1-4; D may be TRBD1 (5 bases). TRBV23-1 is given ORF status, its function remaining uncertain. This CDR3 spans 8 amino acids. The V end lost 10 bases, the J end lost 13 bases, and 7 bases lay between the germline ends. The CDR3 spells CATRGLFF. In nucleotides, the CDR3 is TGCGCCACAAGGGGACTGTTTTTT.

The chain links TRBV10-2 to TRBJ1-5, with a weak D call TRBD1 (6 bases). The CDR3 runs 13 residues. Germline loops: CDR1 WSHSY, CDR2 SAAADI. V lost 7 bases, J lost 3 bases, and 10 bases lay in between. The chain's CDR3 is CASMGGPNQPQHF. As DNA, the CDR3 is TGCGCCAGCATGGGGGGGCCCAATCAGCCCCAGCATTTT.

This chain uses TRBV5-1 with TRBJ1-3; TRBD1 matches 7 bases. Germline CDR1 reads SGHRS; CDR2 reads YFSETQ. Losses at the gene ends were 4 bases for V and 0 bases for J; bases not matched to a gene: 10. This CDR3 has 17 amino acids. CDR3 coding DNA: TGCGCCAGCAGCATCAGACAGGGTGGGAGCTCTGGAAACACCATATATTTT. Protein: CASSIRQGGSSGNTIYF.

The CDR3 protein is CASSSRGADTQYF. CDR3 sequence (DNA): TGTGCCAGCAGCAGCAGGGGGGCAGATACGCAGTATTTT. V is TRBV7-9 and J is TRBJ2-3, with D perhaps TRBD1 (7 bases). Germline CDR1 is SEHNR and CDR2 is FQNEAQ (reference sequence). Trimming left V 5 bases short and J 4 bases short, with 10 bases between. This CDR3 contains 13 residues.

This sequence joins TRBV9 and TRBJ2-7; D possibly corresponds to TRBD1 (6 bases). The germline V gene has CDR1 SGDLS and CDR2 YYNGEE. The CDR3 has 14 amino acids. With 0 bases removed from V and 5 bases from J, the gap between germline ends came to 12 bases. CDR3 DNA sequence: TGTGCCAGCAGCGTAGGAAACAGGGACGACGAGCAGTACTTC. The encoded protein is CASSVGNRDDEQYF.

The chain couples TRBV28 to TRBJ2-5; 7 positions match TRBD2. Germline V gene sequence: CDR1 MDHEN, CDR2 SYDVKM. The CDR3 runs 15 residues. The J segment lost 4 bases and the V segment lost 1 base, leaving 6 bases of the junction unmatched. CDR3 sequence: CASSLSSGVGETQYF. The CDR3 bases are TGTGCCAGCAGTTTATCTAGCGGAGTGGGAGAGACCCAGTACTTC.

This chain uses TRBV4-1 with TRBJ2-7; D perhaps matches TRBD2 (6 bases). Trimming pared 5 bases from V and 3 bases from J, leaving 14 bases between. Germline V gene lookup returns CDR1 MGHRA and CDR2 YSYEKL. The CDR3 spans 14 residues. The CDR3 bases are TGCGCCAGCAGCATAGCTCCCGGGGGCTACGAGCAGTACTTC. Translating gives CASSIAPGGYEQYF.

This chain links TRBV28 with TRBJ2-2; possible D gene TRBD1, 6 bases. From germline, CDR1 is MDHEN and CDR2 SYDVKM. The CDR3 runs to 14 residues. V was shortened by 2 bases and J by 4 bases, with 8 bases between the two germline ends. This chain's CDR3 is CASSLVRGTGELFF. The CDR3 bases are TGTGCCAGCAGTTTAGTCAGGGGCACCGGGGAGCTGTTTTTT.

The chain joins TRBV7-9 to TRBJ2-5, with 8 bases that match TRBD2. The germline V gene encodes CDR1 SEHNR and CDR2 FQNEAQ (reference sequence). The CDR3 contains 15 residues. Trimming cost V 1 base and J 2 bases; bases outside gene matches: 3. The CDR3 protein is CASSLEAGAQETQYF. For the CDR3, the DNA is TGTGCCAGCAGCTTAGAAGCGGGGGCTCAAGAGACCCAGTACTTC.

CDR3 DNA sequence: TGTGCCAGCAGTTTAAGCAGGGCATCCTACGAGCAGTACTTC. It specifies CASSLSRASYEQYF. V gene TRBV28 combines with J gene TRBJ2-7; perhaps TRBD1 as D (5 bases). Trimming cost V 2 bases and J 1 base, with 9 bases left between them. CDR1 and CDR2 (germline): MDHEN, SYDVKM. This CDR3 is 14 amino acids long.

Turning to this clone: This specimen includes other DNA sequences encoding the same CDR3. This chain joins TRBV19 and TRBJ2-5; 8 positions agree with TRBD2. The germline CDR1 and CDR2 sequences are LNHDA and SQIVND (reference sequence). Trimming cost V 3 bases and J 4 bases; bases outside gene matches: 4. The CDR3 is 14 residues long. DNA of the CDR3: TGTGCCAGTAGTATCTCGGGAGGGAGAGAGACCCAGTACTTC. It translates to CASSISGGRETQYF. The full variable domain, with the rest looked up from reference TRBV19 and TRBJ2-5, is DGGITQSPKYLFRKEGQNVTLSCEQNLNHDAMYWYRQDPGQGLRLIYYSQIVNDFQKGDIAEGYSVSREKKESFPLTVTSAQKNPTAFYLCASSISGGRETQYFGPGTRLLVL.

The chain has TRBV27 and TRBJ1-5, with 10 bases aligning to TRBD1. The germline CDR1 and CDR2 sequences are MNHEY and SMNVEV (reference sequence). The V gene end was trimmed by 8 bases and the J gene end by 7 bases; junction bases not matched to a gene: 8. This CDR3 contains 14 residues. The CDR3 DNA is TGTGCCAGCCAACAATTGGGACAGGGGCAGCCCCAGCATTTT. This gives the protein CASQQLGQGQPQHF.

The V gene is TRBV9, the J gene TRBJ2-7; D is undetermined. The CDR3 is made up of 9 amino acids. CDR1 is SGDLS and CDR2 is YYNGEE in the germline V gene. CDR3 sequence (DNA): TGTTCTCCCTCCTACGAGCAGTACTTC. This translates into CSPSYEQYF. Full variable domain (rest looked up from reference TRBV9 and TRBJ2-7): DSGVTQTPKHLITATGQRVTLRCSPRSGDLSVYWYQQSLDQGLQFLIQYYNGEERAKGNILERFSAQQFPDLHSELNLSSLELGDSALYFCSPSYEQYFGPGTRLTVT.